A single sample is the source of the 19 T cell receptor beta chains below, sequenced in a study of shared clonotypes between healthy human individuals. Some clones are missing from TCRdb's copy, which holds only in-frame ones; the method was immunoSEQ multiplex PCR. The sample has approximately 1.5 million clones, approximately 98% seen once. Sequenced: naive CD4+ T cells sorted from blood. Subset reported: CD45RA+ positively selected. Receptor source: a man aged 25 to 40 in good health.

The CDR3 DNA reads TGTGCCAGCAGCTTATTCCTAGCGGGAGCGACCTACGAGCAGTACTTC. Translating gives CASSLFLAGATYEQYF. This chain links TRBV7-9 with TRBJ2-7; 10 bases are a match to TRBD2. The V gene's germline CDR1 is SEHNR and CDR2 FQNEAQ (reference sequence). The CDR3 has 16 residues. The V gene end was trimmed by 2 bases and the J gene end by 2 bases; junction bases not matched to a gene: 6.

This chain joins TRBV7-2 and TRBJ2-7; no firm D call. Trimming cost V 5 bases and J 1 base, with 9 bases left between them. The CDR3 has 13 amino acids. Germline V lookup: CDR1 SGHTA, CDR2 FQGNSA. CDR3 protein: CASSRRWSYEQYF. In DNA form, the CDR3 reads TGTGCCAGCAGCCGAAGGTGGTCCTACGAGCAGTACTTC. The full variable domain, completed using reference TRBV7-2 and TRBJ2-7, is GAGVSQSPSNKVTEKGKDVELRCDPISGHTALYWYRQSLGQGLEFLIYFQGNSAPDKSGLPSDRFSAERTGGSVSTLTIQRTQQEDSAVYLCASSRRWSYEQYFGPGTRLTVT.

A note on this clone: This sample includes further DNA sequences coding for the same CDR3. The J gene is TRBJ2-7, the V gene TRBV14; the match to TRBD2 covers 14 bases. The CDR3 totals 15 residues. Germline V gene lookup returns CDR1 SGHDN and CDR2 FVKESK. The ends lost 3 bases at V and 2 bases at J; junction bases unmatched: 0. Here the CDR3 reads CASSQGLAGAYEQYF. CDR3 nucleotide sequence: TGTGCCAGCAGCCAGGGACTAGCGGGGGCCTACGAGCAGTACTTC.

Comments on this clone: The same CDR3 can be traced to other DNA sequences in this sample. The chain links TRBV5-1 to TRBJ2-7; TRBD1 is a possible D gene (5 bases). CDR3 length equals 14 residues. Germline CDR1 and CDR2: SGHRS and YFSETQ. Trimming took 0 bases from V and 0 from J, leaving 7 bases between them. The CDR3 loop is CASSLVGDSYEQYF. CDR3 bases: TGCGCCAGCAGCTTGGTAGGGGACTCCTACGAGCAGTACTTC.

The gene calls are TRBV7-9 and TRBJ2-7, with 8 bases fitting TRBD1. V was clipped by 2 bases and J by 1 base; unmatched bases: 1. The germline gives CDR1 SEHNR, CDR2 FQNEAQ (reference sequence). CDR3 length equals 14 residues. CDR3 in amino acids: CASSLRDRSYEQYF. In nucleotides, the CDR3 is TGTGCCAGCAGCTTACGGGACAGGTCCTACGAGCAGTACTTC.

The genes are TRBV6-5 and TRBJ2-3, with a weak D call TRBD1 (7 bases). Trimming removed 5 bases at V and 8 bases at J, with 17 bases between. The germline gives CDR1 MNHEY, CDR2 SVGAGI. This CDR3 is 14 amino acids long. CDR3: CASSPDREVATQYF. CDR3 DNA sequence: TGTGCCAGCAGTCCTGACAGGGAGGTGGCTACGCAGTATTTT.

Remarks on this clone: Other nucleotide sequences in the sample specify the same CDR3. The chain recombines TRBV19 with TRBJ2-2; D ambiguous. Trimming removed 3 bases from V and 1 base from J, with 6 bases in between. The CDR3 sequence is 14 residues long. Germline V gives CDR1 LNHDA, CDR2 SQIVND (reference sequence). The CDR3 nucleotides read TGTGCCAGTAGTATCTCGGGGAACACCGGGGAGCTGTTTTTT. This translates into CASSISGNTGELFF.

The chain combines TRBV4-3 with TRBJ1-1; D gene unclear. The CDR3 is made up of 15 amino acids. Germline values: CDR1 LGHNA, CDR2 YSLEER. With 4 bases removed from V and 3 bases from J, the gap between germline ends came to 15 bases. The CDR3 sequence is CASSPEGRRDTEAFF. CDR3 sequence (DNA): TGCGCCAGCAGCCCGGAGGGCAGACGGGACACTGAAGCTTTCTTT.

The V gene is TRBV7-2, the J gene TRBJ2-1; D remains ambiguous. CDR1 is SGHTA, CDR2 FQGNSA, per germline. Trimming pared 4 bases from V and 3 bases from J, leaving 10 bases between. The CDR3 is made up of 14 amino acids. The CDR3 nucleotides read TGTGCCAGCAGCTCCACCGGGCGCTACAATGAGCAGTTCTTC. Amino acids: CASSSTGRYNEQFF. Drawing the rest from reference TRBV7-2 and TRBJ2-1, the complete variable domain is GAGVSQSPSNKVTEKGKDVELRCDPISGHTALYWYRQSLGQGLEFLIYFQGNSAPDKSGLPSDRFSAERTGGSVSTLTIQRTQQEDSAVYLCASSSTGRYNEQFFGPGTRLTVL.

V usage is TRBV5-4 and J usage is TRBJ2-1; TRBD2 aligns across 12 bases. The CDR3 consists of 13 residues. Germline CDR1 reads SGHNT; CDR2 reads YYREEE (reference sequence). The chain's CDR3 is CATRTSGTQEQFF. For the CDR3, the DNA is TGTGCGACTCGGACTAGCGGGACTCAAGAGCAGTTCTTC.

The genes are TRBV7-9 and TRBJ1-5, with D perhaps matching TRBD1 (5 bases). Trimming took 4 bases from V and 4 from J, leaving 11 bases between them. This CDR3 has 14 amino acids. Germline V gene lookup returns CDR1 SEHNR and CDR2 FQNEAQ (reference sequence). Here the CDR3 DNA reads TGTGCCAGCAGCTGGGCCGGGGGAAATCAGCCCCAGCATTTT. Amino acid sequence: CASSWAGGNQPQHF.

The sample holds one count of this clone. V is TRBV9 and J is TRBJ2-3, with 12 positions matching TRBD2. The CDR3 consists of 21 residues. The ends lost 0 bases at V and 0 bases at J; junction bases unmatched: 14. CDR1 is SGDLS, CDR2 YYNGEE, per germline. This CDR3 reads CASSVEANDLGLAGSTDTQYF. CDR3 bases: TGTGCCAGCAGCGTAGAAGCGAACGACCTCGGACTAGCGGGGAGCACAGATACGCAGTATTTT.

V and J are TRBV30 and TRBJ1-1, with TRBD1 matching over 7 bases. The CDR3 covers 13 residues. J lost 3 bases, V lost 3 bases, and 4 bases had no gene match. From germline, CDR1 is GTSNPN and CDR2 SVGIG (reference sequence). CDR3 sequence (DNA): TGTGCCTGGAGCCACAGGGGCGACACTGAAGCTTTCTTT. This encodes CAWSHRGDTEAFF.

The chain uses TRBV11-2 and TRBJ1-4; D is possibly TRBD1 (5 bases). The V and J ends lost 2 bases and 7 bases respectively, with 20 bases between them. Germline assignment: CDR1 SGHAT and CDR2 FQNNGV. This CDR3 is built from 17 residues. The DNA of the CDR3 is TGTGCCAGCAGCTTAAAAGGGTGGGAGGGGTCGAGTGAAAAACTGTTTTTT. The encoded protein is CASSLKGWEGSSEKLFF.

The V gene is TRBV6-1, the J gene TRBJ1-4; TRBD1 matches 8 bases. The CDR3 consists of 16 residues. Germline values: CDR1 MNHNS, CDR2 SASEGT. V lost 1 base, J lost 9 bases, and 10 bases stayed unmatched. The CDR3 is CASSEERTGFLKKLFF. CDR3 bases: TGTGCCAGCAGTGAAGAGAGGACAGGGTTTTTAAAAAAACTGTTTTTT.

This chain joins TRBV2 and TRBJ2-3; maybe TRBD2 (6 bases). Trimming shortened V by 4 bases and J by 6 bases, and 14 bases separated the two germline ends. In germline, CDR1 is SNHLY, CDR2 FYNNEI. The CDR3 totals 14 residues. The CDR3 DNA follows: TGTGCCAGCAGTGGTGGGGGGAGTAGGGATACGCAGTATTTT. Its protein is CASSGGGSRDTQYF. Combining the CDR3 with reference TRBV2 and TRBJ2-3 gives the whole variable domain EPEVTQTPSHQVTQMGQEVILRCVPISNHLYFYWYRQILGQKVEFLVSFYNNEISEKSEIFDDQFSVERPDGSNFTLKIRSTKLEDSAMYFCASSGGGSRDTQYFGPGTRLTVL.

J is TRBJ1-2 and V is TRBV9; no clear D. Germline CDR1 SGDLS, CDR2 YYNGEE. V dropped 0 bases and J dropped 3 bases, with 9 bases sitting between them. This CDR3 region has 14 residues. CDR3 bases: TGTGCCAGCAGCGTAGGGGTTGGAGACTATGGCTACACCTTC. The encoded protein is CASSVGVGDYGYTF.

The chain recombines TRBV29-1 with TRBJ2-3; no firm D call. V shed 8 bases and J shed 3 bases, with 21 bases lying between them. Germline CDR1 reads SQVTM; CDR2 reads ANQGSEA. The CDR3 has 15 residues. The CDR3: CSPRWSSGETDTQYF. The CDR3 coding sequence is TGCAGCCCCCGATGGAGTTCTGGGGAAACAGATACGCAGTATTTT.

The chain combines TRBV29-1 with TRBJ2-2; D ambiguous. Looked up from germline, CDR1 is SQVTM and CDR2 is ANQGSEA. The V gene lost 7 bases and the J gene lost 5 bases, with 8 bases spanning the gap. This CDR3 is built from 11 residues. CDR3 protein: CSGAETGELFF. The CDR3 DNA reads TGCAGCGGCGCGGAGACCGGGGAGCTGTTTTTT.